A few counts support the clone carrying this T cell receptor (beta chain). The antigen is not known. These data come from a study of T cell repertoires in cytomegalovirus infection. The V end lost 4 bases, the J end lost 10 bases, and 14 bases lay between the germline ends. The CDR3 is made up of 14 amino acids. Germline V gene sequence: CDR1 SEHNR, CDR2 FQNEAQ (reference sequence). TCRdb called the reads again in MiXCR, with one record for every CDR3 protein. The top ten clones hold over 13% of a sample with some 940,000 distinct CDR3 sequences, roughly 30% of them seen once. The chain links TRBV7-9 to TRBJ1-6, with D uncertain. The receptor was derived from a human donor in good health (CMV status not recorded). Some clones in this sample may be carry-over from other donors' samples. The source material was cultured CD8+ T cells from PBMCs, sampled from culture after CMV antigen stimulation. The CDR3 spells CASSSRTAASPLHF. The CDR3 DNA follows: TGTGCCAGCAGCTCCCGGACGGCCGCATCACCCCTCCACTTT.